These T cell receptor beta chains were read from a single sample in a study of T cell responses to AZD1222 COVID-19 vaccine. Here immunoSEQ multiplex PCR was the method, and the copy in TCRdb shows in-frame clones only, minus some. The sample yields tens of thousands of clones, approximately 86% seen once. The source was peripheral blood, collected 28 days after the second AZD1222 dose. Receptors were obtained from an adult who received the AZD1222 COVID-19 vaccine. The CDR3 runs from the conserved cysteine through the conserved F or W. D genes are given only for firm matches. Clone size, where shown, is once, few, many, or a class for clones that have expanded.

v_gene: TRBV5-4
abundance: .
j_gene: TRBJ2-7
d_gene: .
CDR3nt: TGTGCCAGCAGAGGAGGGGGACTCGAGCAGTACTTC
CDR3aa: CASRGGGLEQYF

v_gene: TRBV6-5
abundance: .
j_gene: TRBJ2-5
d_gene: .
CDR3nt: TGTGCCAGCAGTTACCAGGGGACATCTCAAGAGACCCAGTACTTC
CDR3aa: CASSYQGTSQETQYF

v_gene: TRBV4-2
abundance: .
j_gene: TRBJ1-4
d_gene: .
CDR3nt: TGTGCCAGCAGCCCACCGGGACCTAATAATGAAAAACTGTTTTTT
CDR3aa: CASSPPGPNNEKLFF

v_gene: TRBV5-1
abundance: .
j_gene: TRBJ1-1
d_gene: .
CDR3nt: TGCGCCAGCAGCTTGGACGGGGACCAAGTTTGGCCTGAAGCTTTCTTT
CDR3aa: CASSLDGDQVWPEAFF

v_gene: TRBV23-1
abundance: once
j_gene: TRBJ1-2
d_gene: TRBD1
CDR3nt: TGCGCCAGCAGTCCGAGACAGGGGGTCTATGGCTACACCTTC
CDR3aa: CASSPRQGVYGYTF

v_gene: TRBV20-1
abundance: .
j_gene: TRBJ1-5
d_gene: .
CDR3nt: TGCAGTGCTAGTCGACAGGAAGGTCAGCCCCAGCATTTT
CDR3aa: CSASRQEGQPQHF

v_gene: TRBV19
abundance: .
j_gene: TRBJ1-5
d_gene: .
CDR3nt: TGTGCCAGTAGACGTGGAATGGGTTTCGGTCAGCCCCAGCATTTT
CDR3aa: CASRRGMGFGQPQHF

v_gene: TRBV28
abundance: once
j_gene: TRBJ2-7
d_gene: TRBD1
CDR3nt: TGTGCCAGCCTCGCCGGGACAGGGATCCCCTACGAGCAGTACTTC
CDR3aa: CASLAGTGIPYEQYF

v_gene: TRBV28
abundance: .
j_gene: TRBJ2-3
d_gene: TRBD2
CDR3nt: TGTGCCAGCAGTCGCGGGACTAGCGGGAGGGATACGCAGTATTTT
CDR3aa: CASSRGTSGRDTQYF

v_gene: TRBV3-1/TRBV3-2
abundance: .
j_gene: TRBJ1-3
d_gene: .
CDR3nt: TGTGCCAGCAGCCAAGAAGGGGGGTTGAACACCATATATTTT
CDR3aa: CASSQEGGLNTIYF

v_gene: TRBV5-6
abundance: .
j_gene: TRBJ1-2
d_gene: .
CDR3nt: TGTGCCAGCAGCTTTGGGGTAGGGGGCTACACCTTC
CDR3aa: CASSFGVGGYTF

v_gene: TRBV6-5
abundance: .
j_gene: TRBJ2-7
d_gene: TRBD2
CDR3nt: TGTGCCAGCAGACCTAGCGGATACTCCTACGAGCAGTACTTC
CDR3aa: CASRPSGYSYEQYF

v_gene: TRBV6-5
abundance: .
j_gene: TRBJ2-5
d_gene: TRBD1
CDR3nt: TGTGCCAGCAGCTGGACAGGGGAAGAGACCCAGTACTTC
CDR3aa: CASSWTGEETQYF

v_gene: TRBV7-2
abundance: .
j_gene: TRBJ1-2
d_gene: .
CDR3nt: TGTGCCAGCAGCTTAGCAGGTCCGGGAACCGGCTACACCTTC
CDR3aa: CASSLAGPGTGYTF

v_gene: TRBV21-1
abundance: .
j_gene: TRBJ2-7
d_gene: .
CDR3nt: TGTGCCAGCAGCAAAGTTTCAGACGCAGCAAAGACCTACGAGCAGTACTTC
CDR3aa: CASSKVSDAAKTYEQYF

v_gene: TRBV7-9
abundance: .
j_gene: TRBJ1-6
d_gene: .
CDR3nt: TGTGCCAGCAGCTCGCGGACAGAATCCTATAATTCACCCCTCCACTTT
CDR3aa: CASSSRTESYNSPLHF

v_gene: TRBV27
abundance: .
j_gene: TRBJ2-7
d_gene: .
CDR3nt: TGTGCCAGCAGCCCCAGTGGCAGGAAAACCTACGAGCAGTACTTC
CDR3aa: CASSPSGRKTYEQYF

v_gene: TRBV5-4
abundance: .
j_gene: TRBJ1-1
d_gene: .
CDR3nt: TGTGCCAGCAGAAGGGAGGATAACACTGAAGCTTTCTTT
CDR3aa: CASRREDNTEAFF

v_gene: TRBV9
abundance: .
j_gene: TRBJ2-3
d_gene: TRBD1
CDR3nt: TGTGCCAGCAGCGGGACAGGGGGCCCTTATACCACAGATACGCAGTATTTT
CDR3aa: CASSGTGGPYTTDTQYF

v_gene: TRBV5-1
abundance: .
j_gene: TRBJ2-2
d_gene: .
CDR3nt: TGCGCCAGCAGCTTGCGGGCGGCGAACACCGGGGAGCTGTTTTTT
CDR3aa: CASSLRAANTGELFF

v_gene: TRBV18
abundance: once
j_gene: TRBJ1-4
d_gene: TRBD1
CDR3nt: TGTGCCAGCTCACCTACCCGAGGGACAGGGAGTGAAAAACTGTTTTTT
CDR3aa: CASSPTRGTGSEKLFF

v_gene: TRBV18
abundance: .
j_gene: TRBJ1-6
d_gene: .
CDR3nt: TGTGCCAGCTCACCTCAGGCGAGCTCCTATAATTCACCCCTCCACTTT
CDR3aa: CASSPQASSYNSPLHF

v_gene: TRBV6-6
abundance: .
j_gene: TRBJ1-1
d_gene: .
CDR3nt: TGTGCCAGCACCCTGGGACCGGCAAACACTGAAGCTTTCTTT
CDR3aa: CASTLGPANTEAFF

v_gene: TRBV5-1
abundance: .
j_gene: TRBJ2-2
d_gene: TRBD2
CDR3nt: TGCGCCAGCAGCTTGCTAGCGGGGCGCACCGGGGAGCTGTTTTTT
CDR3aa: CASSLLAGRTGELFF

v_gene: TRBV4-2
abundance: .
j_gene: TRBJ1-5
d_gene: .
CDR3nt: TGTGCCAGCAGCCCGGGCAGTAATAGCAATCAGCCCCAGCATTTT
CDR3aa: CASSPGSNSNQPQHF

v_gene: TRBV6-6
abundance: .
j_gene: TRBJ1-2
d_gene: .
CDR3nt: TGTGCCAGCAGCCTAGACGGATCTCGAGGCTACACCTTC
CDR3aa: CASSLDGSRGYTF

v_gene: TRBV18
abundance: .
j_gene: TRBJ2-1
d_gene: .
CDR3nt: TGTGCCAGCTCACCAACTCGACAGACTAACTACAATGAGCAGTTCTTC
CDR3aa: CASSPTRQTNYNEQFF

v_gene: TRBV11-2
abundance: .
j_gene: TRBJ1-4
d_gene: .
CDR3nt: TGTGCCAGCAGCTTAAGTGCGGGAAGTGAAAAACTGTTTTTT
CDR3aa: CASSLSAGSEKLFF

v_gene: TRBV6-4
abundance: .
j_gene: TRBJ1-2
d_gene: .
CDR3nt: TGTGCCAGCAGTGACTTTAACTATGGCTACACCTTC
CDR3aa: CASSDFNYGYTF

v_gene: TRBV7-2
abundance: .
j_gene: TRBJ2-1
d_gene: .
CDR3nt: TGTGCCAGCAGCCCCAGGGTCTCCTACAATGAGCAGTTCTTC
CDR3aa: CASSPRVSYNEQFF

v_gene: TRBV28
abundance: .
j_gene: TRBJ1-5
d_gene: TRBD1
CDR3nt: TGTGCCAGCAGTCGATGGACAGGGGCGTTTAATCAGCCCCAGCATTTT
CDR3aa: CASSRWTGAFNQPQHF

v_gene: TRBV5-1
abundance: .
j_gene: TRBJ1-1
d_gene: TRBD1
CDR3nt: TGCGCCAGCAGCTTGGCAGGGGGCGAAACTGAAGCTTTCTTT
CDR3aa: CASSLAGGETEAFF

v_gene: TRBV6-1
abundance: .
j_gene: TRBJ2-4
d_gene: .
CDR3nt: TGTGCCAGCAGTGAATGGCAAAACATTCAGTACTTC
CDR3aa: CASSEWQNIQYF